These 3 T cell receptor beta chains were all obtained from the same sample, sequenced in a study of breast tumors, draining lymph nodes, adjacent tissues. Samples came from axillary lymph nodes draining the breast cancer. TCRdb reprocessed the multiplex PCR reads with MiXCR, giving one entry per CDR3 protein. The repertoire holds fewer than 200,000 distinct CDR3 sequences, with about 34% as singletons. Sequenced sample: axillary lymph node tissue. Receptor source: a female donor with breast cancer. Some clones in this sample may be carry-over from other donors' samples.

This clonotype appeared once. The chain employs TRBV9 and TRBJ2-3; the match to TRBD1 covers 8 bases. The CDR3 has 14 residues. Germline V CDR1 and CDR2: SGDLS, YYNGEE. V lost 3 bases and J lost 3; bases outside the gene matches: 3. This chain's CDR3 is CASSGRGRTDTQYF. Here the CDR3 DNA reads TGTGCCAGCAGCGGCAGGGGGCGGACAGATACGCAGTATTTT.

Many counts were recorded for this clonotype. The CDR3 DNA sequence: TGTGCCATCTGGGCAGGGGCCTACGAGCAGTACTTC. Translating gives CAIWAGAYEQYF. The chain recombines TRBV10-3 with TRBJ2-7; maybe TRBD1 (6 bases). The CDR3 totals 12 residues. V was pared by 8 bases and J by 2 bases, with 10 bases between. In germline, CDR1 is ENHRY, CDR2 SYGVKD.

V and J are TRBV19 and TRBJ1-5; 11 bases match TRBD1. The germline V gene has CDR1 LNHDA and CDR2 SQIVND (reference sequence). This CDR3 comprises 21 residues. V was clipped by 1 base and J by 0 bases; unmatched bases: 14. This CDR3 reads CASSIALTGTGGKYSNQPQHF. The DNA for the CDR3 is TGTGCCAGTAGTATAGCTCTCACCGGGACAGGGGGGAAGTATAGCAATCAGCCCCAGCATTTT.